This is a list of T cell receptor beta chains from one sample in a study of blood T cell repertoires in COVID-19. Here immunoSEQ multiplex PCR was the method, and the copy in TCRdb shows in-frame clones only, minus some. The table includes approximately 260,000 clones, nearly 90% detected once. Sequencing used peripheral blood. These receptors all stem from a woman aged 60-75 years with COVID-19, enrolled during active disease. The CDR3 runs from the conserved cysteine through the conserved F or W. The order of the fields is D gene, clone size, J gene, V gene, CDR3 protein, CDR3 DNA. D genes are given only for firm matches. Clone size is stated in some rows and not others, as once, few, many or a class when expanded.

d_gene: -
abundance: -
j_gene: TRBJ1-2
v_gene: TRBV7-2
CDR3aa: CASSLAAGQATYGYTF
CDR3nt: TGTGCCAGCAGCTTAGCGGCGGGCCAGGCTACCTATGGCTACACCTTC

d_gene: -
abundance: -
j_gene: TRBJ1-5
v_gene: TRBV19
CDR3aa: CASSPRTAYSNQPQHF
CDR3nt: TGTGCCAGTAGTCCCCGGACAGCATATAGCAATCAGCCCCAGCATTTT

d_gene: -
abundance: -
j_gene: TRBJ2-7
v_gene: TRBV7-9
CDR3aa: CASSLEVGGEQYF
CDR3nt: TGTGCCAGCAGCTTAGAGGTAGGAGGCGAGCAGTACTTC

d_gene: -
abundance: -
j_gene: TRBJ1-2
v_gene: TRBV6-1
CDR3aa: CATSPGYGYTF
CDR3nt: TGTGCCACCTCTCCGGGGTATGGCTACACCTTC

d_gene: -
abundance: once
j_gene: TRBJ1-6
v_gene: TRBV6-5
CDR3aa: CASSQTGQYNSPLHF
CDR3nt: TGTGCCAGCAGTCAAACAGGACAGTATAATTCACCCCTCCACTTT

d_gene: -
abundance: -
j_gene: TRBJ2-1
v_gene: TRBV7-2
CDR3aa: CASSFRQGQGGEQFF
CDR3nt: TGTGCCAGCAGCTTTCGACAGGGTCAGGGGGGTGAGCAGTTCTTC

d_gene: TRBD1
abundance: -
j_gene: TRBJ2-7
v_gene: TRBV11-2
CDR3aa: CASSQTGVGEQYF
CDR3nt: TGTGCCAGCAGCCAGACAGGGGTGGGCGAGCAGTACTTC

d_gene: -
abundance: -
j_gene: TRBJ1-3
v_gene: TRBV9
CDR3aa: CASSVESENTIYF
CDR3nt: TGTGCCAGCAGCGTAGAATCAGAAAACACCATATATTTT

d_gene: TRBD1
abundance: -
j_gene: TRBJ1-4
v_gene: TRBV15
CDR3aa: CATSRGTGGFEKLFF
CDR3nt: TGTGCCACCAGCAGAGGGACAGGGGGTTTTGAAAAACTGTTTTTT

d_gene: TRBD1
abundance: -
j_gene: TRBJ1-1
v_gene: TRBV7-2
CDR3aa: CASSPSTGGRPAFF
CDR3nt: TGTGCCAGCAGCCCCTCGACAGGGGGCCGGCCAGCTTTCTTT

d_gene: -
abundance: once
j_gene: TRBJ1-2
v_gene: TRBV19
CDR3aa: CASSIWDVPGKYYGYTF
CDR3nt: TGTGCCAGTAGTATCTGGGATGTTCCAGGGAAATATTATGGCTACACCTTC

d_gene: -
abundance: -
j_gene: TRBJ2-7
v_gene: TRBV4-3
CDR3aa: CASSQDYPRQVYEQYF
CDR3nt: TGCGCCAGCAGCCAAGATTATCCGAGACAAGTCTACGAGCAGTACTTC

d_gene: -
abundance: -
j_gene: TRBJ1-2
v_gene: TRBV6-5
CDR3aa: CATTQGNGYTF
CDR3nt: TGTGCCACAACACAGGGAAATGGCTACACCTTC

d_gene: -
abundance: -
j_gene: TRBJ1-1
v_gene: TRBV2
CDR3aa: CASKRAGASEAFF
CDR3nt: TGTGCCAGCAAAAGGGCAGGGGCGTCCGAAGCTTTCTTT

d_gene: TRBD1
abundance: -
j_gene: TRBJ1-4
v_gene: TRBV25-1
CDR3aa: CASSVSRGLRGNEKLFF
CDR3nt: TGTGCCAGCAGTGTAAGCAGGGGGCTGCGGGGGAATGAAAAACTGTTTTTT

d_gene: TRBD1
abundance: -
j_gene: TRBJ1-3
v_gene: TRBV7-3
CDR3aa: CASSYRTGGTTSGNTIYF
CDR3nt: TGTGCCAGCAGCTACCGGACAGGGGGAACAACTTCTGGAAACACCATATATTTT

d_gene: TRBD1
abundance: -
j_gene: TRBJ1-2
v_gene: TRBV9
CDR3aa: CASSGDRELRYGYTF
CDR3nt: TGTGCCAGCAGCGGCGACAGGGAGTTACGCTACGGCTACACCTTC

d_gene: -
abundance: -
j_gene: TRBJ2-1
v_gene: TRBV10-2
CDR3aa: CASSVEKFSYNEQFF
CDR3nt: TGCGCCAGCAGTGTTGAGAAGTTCTCCTACAATGAGCAGTTCTTC

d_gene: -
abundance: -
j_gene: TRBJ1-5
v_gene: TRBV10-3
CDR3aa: CAIGAKGIQDNGPQHF
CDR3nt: TGTGCCATCGGGGCGAAGGGTATCCAGGACAACGGCCCCCAGCATTTT

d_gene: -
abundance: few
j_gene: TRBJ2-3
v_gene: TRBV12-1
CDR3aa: CASSWGLAGRTDTQYF
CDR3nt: TGTGCCAGCAGCTGGGGACTAGCGGGGCGCACAGATACGCAGTATTTT

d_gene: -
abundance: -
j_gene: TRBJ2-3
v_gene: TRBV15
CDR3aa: CATRYQGHRTDTQYF
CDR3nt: TGTGCCACCAGGTATCAGGGACACCGCACAGATACGCAGTATTTT

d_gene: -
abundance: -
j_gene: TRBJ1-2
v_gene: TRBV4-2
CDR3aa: CASSQEGRESGGAYGYTF
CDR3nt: TGTGCCAGCAGCCAAGAGGGCAGGGAATCGGGTGGAGCCTATGGCTACACCTTC

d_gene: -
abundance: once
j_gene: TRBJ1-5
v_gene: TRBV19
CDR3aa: CATGVLGSNQPQHF
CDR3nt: TGTGCCACAGGGGTCCTTGGGAGCAATCAGCCCCAGCATTTT

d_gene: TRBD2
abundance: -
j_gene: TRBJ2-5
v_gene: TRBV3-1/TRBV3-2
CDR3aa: CASSRLAGQETQYF
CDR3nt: TGTGCCAGCTCAAGACTAGCGGGACAAGAGACCCAGTACTTC

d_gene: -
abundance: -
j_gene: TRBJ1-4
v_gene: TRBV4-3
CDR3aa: CASSQDWAGWDEKLFF
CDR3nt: TGCGCCAGCAGCCAAGATTGGGCAGGGTGGGATGAAAAACTGTTTTTT

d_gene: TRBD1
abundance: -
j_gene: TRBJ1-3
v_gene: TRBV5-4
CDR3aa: CASSGGQGSGNTIYF
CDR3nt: TGTGCCAGCAGCGGGGGACAGGGCTCTGGAAACACCATATATTTT

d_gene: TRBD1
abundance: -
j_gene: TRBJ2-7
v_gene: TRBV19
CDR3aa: CASSKQGKDYEQYF
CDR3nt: TGTGCCAGTAGTAAACAGGGGAAAGACTACGAGCAGTACTTC

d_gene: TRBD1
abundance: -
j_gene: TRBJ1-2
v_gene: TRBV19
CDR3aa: CASIPRSRTGLNYGYTF
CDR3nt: TGTGCCAGTATACCTCGATCACGGACAGGGCTTAACTATGGCTACACCTTC

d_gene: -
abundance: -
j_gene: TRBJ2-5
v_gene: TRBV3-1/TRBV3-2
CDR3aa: CASSQGLRGETQYF
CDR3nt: TGTGCCAGCAGCCAAGGTCTTAGAGGCGAGACCCAGTACTTC

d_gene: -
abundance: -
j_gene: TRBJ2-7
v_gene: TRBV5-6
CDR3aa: CASSLDSPYEQYF
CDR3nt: TGTGCCAGCAGCTTAGACAGCCCCTACGAGCAGTACTTC

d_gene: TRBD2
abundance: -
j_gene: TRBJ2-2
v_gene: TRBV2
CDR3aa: CASDQREFPGELFF
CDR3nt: TGTGCCAGCGACCAGCGGGAATTCCCCGGGGAGCTGTTTTTT